The TCR beta chain under discussion was sequenced for a study of tumor-infiltrating lymphocytes in primary liver carcinoma. Total RNA (roughly 540 ng) served as template for TCR beta cDNA synthesis primed by a constant-region primer. Slightly modified ARM-PCR served as the procedure for the TCR beta libraries. These libraries came from three rounds of nested multiplex PCR. TCRdb reanalysed the multiplex PCR reads using MiXCR and keeps one entry per CDR3 protein. The repertoire has tens of thousands of distinct CDR3 sequences, roughly three quarters of them found once; the top ten carry around a quarter. For each extraction, RNA and DNA were obtained together from about 21-30 mg of unsorted bulk tissue. The sampling covered five separate regions of each tumor. Uniformly, tumor samples exhibited a viable tumor cell fraction exceeding 80%. Many counts were recorded for this clonotype. The specimen sequenced was liver tumor tissue from sampling region 4. Subset denoted: tumor region T4, right-lateral pole. The source of this sequence is a middle-aged man with primary liver carcinoma and hepatitis B virus infection.

The CDR3, as DNA: TGCAGCGTCCGGACTAGCGGGGCCCGCACAGATACGCAGTATTTT. Translation gives CSVRTSGARTDTQYF. The V and J genes are TRBV29-1 and TRBJ2-3, with TRBD2 identical over 12 bases. Trimming cost V 6 bases and J 1 base; bases outside gene matches: 5. The CDR3 length is 15 residues. CDR1 SQVTM and CDR2 ANQGSEA come from the germline V gene.